These T cell receptor beta chains were read from a single sample in a study of Ad26.COV2.S vaccination and SARS-CoV-2 variants. The repertoire was sequenced with immunoSEQ multiplex PCR; TCRdb's copy has only in-frame clones and lacks some. The table has 400,000 to 450,000 clones, more than 80% seen once. Sequences were derived from peripheral blood, sampled in a trial of Ad26.COV2.S vaccine versus placebo. The receptors were sampled from a person between 18 and 60 years old who received the Ad26.COV2.S COVID-19 vaccine or a placebo. The CDR3 runs from the conserved cysteine through the conserved F or W. D genes are given only for firm matches. Clone size is given for some rows only: seen once, a few or many times, or a class if the clone is expanded.

D,size,J,V,CDR3,DNA
.,.,TRBJ2-1,TRBV19,CASTIYSGSYNEQFF,TGTGCCAGTACTATATACAGTGGATCCTACAATGAGCAGTTCTTC
.,.,TRBJ2-3,TRBV24-1,CATSDPRSPDTQYF,TGTGCCACCAGTGATCCCCGGTCCCCAGATACGCAGTATTTT
.,.,TRBJ2-7,TRBV6-5,CASTPGGSGEQYF,TGTGCCAGCACACCGGGTGGGTCTGGTGAGCAGTACTTC
TRBD1,.,TRBJ2-2,TRBV3-1/TRBV3-2,CASSQKIGDRGPTILNTGELFF,TGTGCCAGCAGCCAAAAGATAGGTGACAGGGGGCCTACTATTCTCAACACCGGGGAGCTGTTTTTT
TRBD1,.,TRBJ2-3,TRBV7-2,CASSSPGTARTDTQYF,TGTGCCAGCAGCTCCCCCGGGACAGCGCGCACAGATACGCAGTATTTT
.,.,TRBJ1-2,TRBV4-3,CASSLVQGRNPSYGYTF,TGCGCCAGCAGCCTAGTACAGGGCCGGAACCCTAGCTATGGCTACACCTTC
.,.,TRBJ1-4,TRBV7-9,CASSPPTGQTNEKLFF,TGTGCCAGCAGCCCTCCTACAGGGCAAACTAATGAAAAACTGTTTTTT
.,.,TRBJ1-2,TRBV5-6,CASSPWTDYGYTF,TGTGCCAGCAGCCCCTGGACAGACTATGGCTACACCTTC
TRBD2,few,TRBJ2-1,TRBV27,CASSLFLAGRISYEQFF,TGTGCCAGCAGTTTATTCCTAGCGGGAAGGATCAGCTATGAGCAGTTCTTC
TRBD2,.,TRBJ2-5,TRBV7-2,CASSLAGLAAETQYF,TGTGCCAGCAGCTTAGCCGGACTAGCGGCCGAGACCCAGTACTTC
TRBD2,.,TRBJ2-1,TRBV5-4,CASSSSRTSGSIEQFF,TGTGCCAGCAGCAGCTCCCGGACTAGCGGGAGCATTGAGCAGTTCTTC
TRBD2,.,TRBJ2-3,TRBV7-2,CASSLAPGTSGSADTQYF,TGTGCCAGCAGCTTAGCGCCCGGGACTAGCGGGAGCGCAGATACGCAGTATTTT
.,.,TRBJ2-1,TRBV7-2,CASSTRRGLYNEQFF,TGTGCCAGCAGCACTAGACGGGGGTTATACAATGAGCAGTTCTTC
.,.,TRBJ2-7,TRBV10-3,CAISELYEQYF,TGTGCCATCAGTGAGCTCTACGAGCAGTACTTC
.,.,TRBJ2-2,TRBV27,CASSQGRDNPTGELFF,TGTGCCAGCAGTCAGGGGCGGGACAATCCCACCGGGGAGCTGTTTTTT
.,.,TRBJ2-7,TRBV9,CASSVEGGVTYEQYF,TGTGCCAGCAGCGTAGAGGGGGGAGTGACCTACGAGCAGTACTTC
.,once,TRBJ1-2,TRBV18,CASSPSPGPLFYGYTF,TGTGCCAGCTCACCATCCCCTGGCCCTCTTTTTTATGGCTACACCTTC
.,few,TRBJ1-5,TRBV5-8,CASSLGQGFTQPQHF,TGTGCCAGCAGCTTGGGGCAGGGGTTCACTCAGCCCCAGCATTTT
TRBD1,.,TRBJ2-1,TRBV5-6,CASREGTGTHNEQFF,TGTGCCAGCAGGGAGGGGACAGGCACTCACAATGAGCAGTTCTTC
TRBD1,.,TRBJ1-1,TRBV4-1,CASSPPLGQGAMNTEAFF,TGCGCCAGCAGCCCCCCTTTGGGACAGGGGGCCATGAACACTGAAGCTTTCTTT
.,.,TRBJ1-4,TRBV9,CASSVDAGDEKLFF,TGTGCCAGCAGCGTAGATGCAGGGGATGAAAAACTGTTTTTT
TRBD2,.,TRBJ2-5,TRBV28,CASRGLAGEAGETQYF,TGTGCCAGCAGAGGACTAGCGGGAGAGGCGGGAGAGACCCAGTACTTC
TRBD2,.,TRBJ2-5,TRBV5-1,CASSLGGLAGVETQYF,TGCGCCAGCAGCTTGGGGGGACTAGCGGGAGTAGAGACCCAGTACTTC
TRBD2,.,TRBJ2-1,TRBV29-1,CSVEDLGRPGNEQFF,TGCAGCGTTGAAGATCTCGGGAGGCCGGGTAATGAGCAGTTCTTC
.,.,TRBJ2-7,TRBV4-2,CASSQDGPYEQYF,TGTGCCAGCAGCCAAGATGGTCCCTACGAGCAGTACTTC
.,.,TRBJ2-7,TRBV5-4,CASSLEQARSSYEQYF,TGTGCCAGCAGCTTGGAGCAAGCGCGCAGCTCCTACGAGCAGTACTTC
.,.,TRBJ2-5,TRBV5-4,CASSSPDKETQYF,TGTGCCAGCAGCTCACCGGACAAAGAGACCCAGTACTTC
.,.,TRBJ1-5,TRBV6-2/TRBV6-3,CASSLTGNSQPQHF,TGTGCCAGCAGTCTAACAGGGAATAGTCAGCCCCAGCATTTT
.,few,TRBJ2-7,TRBV7-9,CASSSIPNYEQYF,TGTGCCAGCAGCTCTATCCCTAACTACGAGCAGTACTTC
.,.,TRBJ2-1,TRBV19,CASSIDRHEQFF,TGTGCCAGTAGTATAGATCGACATGAGCAGTTCTTC
.,.,TRBJ1-5,TRBV7-2,CASSPQVSNQPQHF,TGTGCCAGCAGCCCACAGGTTAGCAATCAGCCCCAGCATTTT
.,.,TRBJ1-2,TRBV6-5,CASRGPTNYGYTF,TGTGCCAGCAGAGGACCCACTAACTATGGCTACACCTTC
TRBD2,.,TRBJ2-1,TRBV7-8,CASSLMAPEREEGLGEQFF,TGTGCCAGCAGCTTAATGGCGCCGGAGCGGGAGGAAGGCCTGGGTGAGCAGTTCTTC